Listed here are 17 T cell receptor beta chains from one sample, sequenced in a study of blood T cell repertoires in COVID-19. Assay: immunoSEQ multiplex PCR; the TCRdb copy retains only in-frame clones and omits some. The table lists fewer than 400,000 clones, about 83% of them singletons. Specimen: PBMCs or T cells enriched from blood (not recorded which). Receptors were obtained from a woman aged 45-65 years who had recovered from COVID-19.

This chain links TRBV7-2 with TRBJ1-2; D gene ambiguous. Germline CDR1 reads SGHTA; CDR2 reads FQGNSA. The germline V and J ends were trimmed by 0 bases and 11 bases, with 16 bases remaining between them. The CDR3 extends over 14 amino acids. CDR3 region: CASSLAQLGRRYTF. CDR3 DNA: TGTGCCAGCAGCTTAGCGCAACTAGGACGGCGGTACACCTTC.

In this sample, this clone turned up once. The gene calls are TRBV29-1 and TRBJ2-7, with TRBD1 matching 7 bases. The CDR3 has 14 amino acids. J lost 6 bases, V lost 1 base, and 9 bases had no gene match. The germline CDR1 and CDR2 sequences are SQVTM and ANQGSEA. DNA for the CDR3: TGCAGCGTTGAAGGACAGGGTTTCGCCCGCGAGCAGTACTTC. Translation: CSVEGQGFAREQYF.

A remark on this clone: One end of the junction fails to match germline, which may point to a read error. The chain couples TRBV6-5 to TRBJ1-6, with 7 bases identical to TRBD1. This CDR3 is 15 amino acids long. Germline values: CDR1 MNHEY, CDR2 SVGAGI. The CDR3 nucleotides are TGTGCCAGCAGTGACTCAGACAGGGATCCCCCACCCCTCCACTTT. Translation gives CASSDSDRDPPPLHF.

The chain joins TRBV24-1 to TRBJ1-2, with D possibly TRBD1 on 6 matching bases. From germline, CDR1 is KGHDR and CDR2 SFDVKD. The ends were cut back, 3 bases at V and 7 bases at J, with 14 bases in the middle. The CDR3 runs to 14 residues. The chain's CDR3 is CATSDEQGTAGYTF. The CDR3 DNA reads as TGTGCCACCAGTGATGAACAGGGAACGGCTGGCTACACCTTC.

This chain joins TRBV28 and TRBJ2-5; 8 bases fit TRBD1. The germline gives CDR1 MDHEN, CDR2 SYDVKM. The CDR3 contains 15 residues. The V gene end was trimmed by 6 bases and the J gene end by 6 bases; junction bases not matched to a gene: 12. CDR3 residues: CASSSGQGNGKTQYF. CDR3 DNA: TGTGCCAGCAGCTCCGGACAGGGTAACGGCAAGACCCAGTACTTC.

The chain has TRBV5-1 and TRBJ2-1, with TRBD2 matching 10 bases. This CDR3 is 16 amino acids long. Germline V gene data show CDR1 as SGHRS and CDR2 as YFSETQ. Trimming cost V 2 bases and J 4 bases; bases outside gene matches: 6. The CDR3 spells CASSLAGGPIYNEQFF. The CDR3 coding sequence is TGCGCCAGCAGCTTAGCGGGGGGGCCAATATACAATGAGCAGTTCTTC.

The chain employs TRBV7-9 and TRBJ1-2; D call uncertain. Germline CDR1 reads SEHNR; CDR2 reads FQNEAQ (reference sequence). The CDR3 has 13 amino acids. The ends were cut back, 5 bases at V and 1 base at J, with 8 bases in the middle. CDR3 bases: TGTGCCAGCAGCACCGCGAGTAACTATGGCTACACCTTC. It translates to CASSTASNYGYTF.

The genes are TRBV7-9 and TRBJ1-6; maybe TRBD1 (6 bases). Trimming stripped 5 bases from V and 6 bases from J, with 14 bases between. Per germline, CDR1 SEHNR and CDR2 FQNEAQ (reference sequence). There are 15 residues in the CDR3. The CDR3 spells CASSARTAGNSPLHF. The CDR3 DNA follows: TGTGCCAGCAGCGCCCGGACAGCCGGTAATTCACCCCTCCACTTT.

This rearrangement joins TRBV4-1 to TRBJ2-7; unclear D gene. CDR1 and CDR2 from the germline V gene are MGHRA and YSYEKL. The length of the CDR3 is 14 residues. Trimming removed 4 bases from V and 3 bases from J, with 13 bases in between. CDR3 sequence: CASSPQASRYEQYF. The CDR3 DNA follows: TGCGCCAGCAGCCCCCAGGCGTCTCGCTACGAGCAGTACTTC.

The chain combines TRBV30 with TRBJ1-4, with D possibly being TRBD1 (6 bases). The CDR3 sequence is 12 residues long. Germline CDR1 GTSNPN, CDR2 SVGIG (reference sequence). V shed 2 bases and J shed 9 bases, with 10 bases lying between them. The CDR3 loop reads CAWSPTGKKLFF. In DNA, the CDR3 is TGTGCCTGGAGTCCCACAGGGAAAAAACTGTTTTTT.

The chain has TRBV28 and TRBJ2-5; tentatively, D is TRBD1 (5 bases). Trimming stripped 5 bases from V and 0 bases from J, with 7 bases between. Looked up from germline, CDR1 is MDHEN and CDR2 is SYDVKM. The CDR3 extends over 13 amino acids. Here the CDR3 DNA reads TGTGCCAGCAGTGACAGAAACCAAGAGACCCAGTACTTC. This codes for CASSDRNQETQYF.

The chain joins TRBV2 to TRBJ1-6; maybe TRBD1 (6 bases). CDR3 length equals 16 residues. CDR1 SNHLY and CDR2 FYNNEI come from the germline V gene. The germline V and J ends were trimmed by 5 bases and 5 bases, with 16 bases remaining between them. This CDR3 is CASSTQGSIDNSPLHF. DNA of the CDR3: TGTGCCAGCAGTACCCAGGGGAGCATAGATAATTCACCCCTCCACTTT.

The rearrangement joins TRBV10-3 to TRBJ2-5; possibly TRBD1 for D (5 bases). CDR1 and CDR2 from the germline V gene are ENHRY and SYGVKD. V lost 4 bases and J lost 3, with 9 bases in between. This CDR3 region has 13 residues. CDR3 sequence (DNA): TGTGCCATCAGTGGGCAAGGGGAAGAGACCCAGTACTTC. The encoded protein is CAISGQGEETQYF.

The chain employs TRBV5-1 and TRBJ2-3, with D perhaps matching TRBD1 (6 bases). Germline V lookup: CDR1 SGHRS, CDR2 YFSETQ. This CDR3 contains 15 residues. Trimming took 4 bases from V and 2 from J, leaving 14 bases between them. The CDR3 here is CASSLLGADTDTQYF. In DNA form, the CDR3 reads TGCGCCAGCAGCCTCCTGGGGGCCGACACAGATACGCAGTATTTT.

This clone appeared a single time. This chain connects TRBV5-4 to TRBJ1-2, with a possible D match to TRBD1 (5 bases). Trimming pared 3 bases from V and 8 bases from J, leaving 23 bases between. Germline CDR1 reads SGHNT; CDR2 reads YYREEE (reference sequence). The CDR3 has 16 residues. The CDR3 region is CASSSWREGVVGGYTF. The CDR3 DNA reads as TGTGCCAGCAGCTCCTGGAGGGAAGGGGTTGTCGGGGGCTACACCTTC.

The chain joins TRBV3-1 (or the pseudogene TRBV3-2) to TRBJ2-1; 9 nucleotides align to TRBD2. The CDR3 sequence is 14 residues long. Looked up from germline, CDR1 is LGHDT and CDR2 is YNNKEL (reference sequence). Trimming removed 4 bases from V and 4 bases from J; junction bases left unmatched: 2. Written as DNA, the CDR3 is TGTGCCAGCAGCCGACTAGCGGTATACAATGAGCAGTTCTTC. Its protein product is CASSRLAVYNEQFF.

The V gene is TRBV7-6, the J gene TRBJ2-3; 7 positions agree with TRBD1. In germline, CDR1 is SGHVS, CDR2 FNYEAQ. The J segment lost 2 bases and the V segment lost 1 base, leaving 3 bases of the junction unmatched. The CDR3 length is 15 residues. The CDR3 here is CASSLGQGHTDTQYF. The CDR3 DNA follows: TGTGCCAGCAGCTTAGGACAGGGACACACAGATACGCAGTATTTT.